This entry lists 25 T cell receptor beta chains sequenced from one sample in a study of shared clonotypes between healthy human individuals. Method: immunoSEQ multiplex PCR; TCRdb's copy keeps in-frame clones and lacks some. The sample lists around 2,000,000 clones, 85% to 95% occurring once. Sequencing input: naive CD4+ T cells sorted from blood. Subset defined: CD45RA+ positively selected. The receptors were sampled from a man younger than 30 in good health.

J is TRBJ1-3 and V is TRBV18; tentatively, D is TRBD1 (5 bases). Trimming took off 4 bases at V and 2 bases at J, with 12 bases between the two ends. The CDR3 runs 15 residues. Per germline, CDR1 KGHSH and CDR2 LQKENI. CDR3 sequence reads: CASSQNQGPGNTIYF. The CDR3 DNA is TGTGCCAGCTCACAAAACCAGGGACCTGGAAACACCATATATTTT.

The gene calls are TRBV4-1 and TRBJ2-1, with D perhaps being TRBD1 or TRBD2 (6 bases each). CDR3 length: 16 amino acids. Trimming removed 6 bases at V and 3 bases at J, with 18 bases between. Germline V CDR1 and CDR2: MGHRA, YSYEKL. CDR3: CASRRGAAGLYNEQFF. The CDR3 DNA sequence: TGCGCCAGCAGAAGGGGGGCTGCGGGCCTCTACAATGAGCAGTTCTTC.

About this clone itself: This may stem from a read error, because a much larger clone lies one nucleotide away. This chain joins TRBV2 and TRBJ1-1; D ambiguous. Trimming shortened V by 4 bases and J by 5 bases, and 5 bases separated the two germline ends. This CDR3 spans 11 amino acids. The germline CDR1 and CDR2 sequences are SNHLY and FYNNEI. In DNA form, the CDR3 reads TGTGCCAGCAGTGGGTGGACTGAAGCTTTCTTT. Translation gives CASSGWTEAFF.

CDR3: CASSRGQPSTDTQYF. The CDR3 DNA reads TGCGCCAGCAGCAGGGGACAGCCTAGCACAGATACGCAGTATTTT. This chain connects TRBV5-1 to TRBJ2-3; 7 nucleotides match TRBD1. The germline V gene has CDR1 SGHRS and CDR2 YFSETQ. V gave up 4 bases and J gave up 0 bases; unmatched junction bases: 5. The CDR3 runs to 15 residues.

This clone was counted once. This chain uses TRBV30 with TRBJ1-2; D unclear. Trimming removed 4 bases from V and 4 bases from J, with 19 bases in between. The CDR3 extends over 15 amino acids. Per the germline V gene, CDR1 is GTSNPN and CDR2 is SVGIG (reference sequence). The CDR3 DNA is TGTGCCTGGACCCCCGAGGGCCTAGGTGGCTATGGCTACACCTTC. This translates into CAWTPEGLGGYGYTF.

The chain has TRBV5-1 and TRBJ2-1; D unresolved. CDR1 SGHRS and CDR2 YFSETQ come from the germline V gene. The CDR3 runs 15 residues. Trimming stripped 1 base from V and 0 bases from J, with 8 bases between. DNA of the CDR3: TGCGCCAGCAGCTTGAATGGAGCCTCCTACAATGAGCAGTTCTTC. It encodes CASSLNGASYNEQFF.

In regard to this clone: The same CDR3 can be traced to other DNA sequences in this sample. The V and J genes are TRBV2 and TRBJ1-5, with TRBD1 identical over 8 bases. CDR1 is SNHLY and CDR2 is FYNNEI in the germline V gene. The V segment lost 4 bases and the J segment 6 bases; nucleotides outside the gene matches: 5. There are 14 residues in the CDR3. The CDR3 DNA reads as TGTGCCAGCAGTGGCCAGGGGGCCAGTCAGCCCCAGCATTTT. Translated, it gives CASSGQGASQPQHF. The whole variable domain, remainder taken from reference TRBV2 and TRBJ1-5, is EPEVTQTPSHQVTQMGQEVILRCVPISNHLYFYWYRQILGQKVEFLVSFYNNEISEKSEIFDDQFSVERPDGSNFTLKIRSTKLEDSAMYFCASSGQGASQPQHFGDGTRLSIL.

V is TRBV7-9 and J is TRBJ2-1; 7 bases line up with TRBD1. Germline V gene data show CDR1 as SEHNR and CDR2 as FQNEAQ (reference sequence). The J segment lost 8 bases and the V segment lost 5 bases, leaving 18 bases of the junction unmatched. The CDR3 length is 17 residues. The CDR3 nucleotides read TGTGCCAGCAGCGGCTATCAGACAGGGTGGCTGGGTGATGAGCAGTTCTTC. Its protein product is CASSGYQTGWLGDEQFF.

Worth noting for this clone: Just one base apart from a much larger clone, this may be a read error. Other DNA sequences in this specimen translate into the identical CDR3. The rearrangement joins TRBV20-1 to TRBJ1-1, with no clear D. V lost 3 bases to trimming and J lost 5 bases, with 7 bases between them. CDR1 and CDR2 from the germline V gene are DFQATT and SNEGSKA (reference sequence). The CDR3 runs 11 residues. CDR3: CSASRQTEAFF. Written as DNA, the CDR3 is TGCAGTGCTAGTCGCCAGACTGAAGCTTTCTTT.

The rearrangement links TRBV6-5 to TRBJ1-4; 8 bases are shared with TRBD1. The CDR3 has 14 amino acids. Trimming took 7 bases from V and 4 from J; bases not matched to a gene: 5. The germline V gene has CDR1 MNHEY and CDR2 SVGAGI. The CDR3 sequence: CASTRGLGNEKLFF. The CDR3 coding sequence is TGTGCCAGCACCAGGGGGCTTGGTAATGAAAAACTGTTTTTT.

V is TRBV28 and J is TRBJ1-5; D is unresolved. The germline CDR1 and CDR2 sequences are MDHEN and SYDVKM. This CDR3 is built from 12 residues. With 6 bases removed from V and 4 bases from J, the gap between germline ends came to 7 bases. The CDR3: CASSPSNQPQHF. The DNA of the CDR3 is TGTGCCAGCAGCCCGTCGAATCAGCCCCAGCATTTT. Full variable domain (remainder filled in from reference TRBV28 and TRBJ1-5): DVKVTQSSRYLVKRTGEKVFLECVQDMDHENMFWYRQDPGLGLRLIYFSYDVKMKEKGDIPEGYSVSREKKERFSLILESASTNQTSMYLCASSPSNQPQHFGDGTRLSIL.

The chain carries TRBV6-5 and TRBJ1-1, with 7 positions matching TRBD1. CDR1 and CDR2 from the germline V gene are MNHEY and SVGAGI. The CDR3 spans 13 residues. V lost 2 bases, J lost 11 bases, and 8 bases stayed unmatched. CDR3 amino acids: CASSYGPQGGAFF. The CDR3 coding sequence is TGTGCCAGCAGTTACGGTCCCCAGGGGGGCGCTTTCTTT.

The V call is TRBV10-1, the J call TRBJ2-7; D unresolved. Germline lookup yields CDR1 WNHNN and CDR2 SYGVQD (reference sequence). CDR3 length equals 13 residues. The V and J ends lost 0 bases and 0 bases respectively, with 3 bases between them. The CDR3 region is CASSESSSYEQYF. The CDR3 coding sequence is TGCGCCAGCAGTGAGTCGAGCTCCTACGAGCAGTACTTC.

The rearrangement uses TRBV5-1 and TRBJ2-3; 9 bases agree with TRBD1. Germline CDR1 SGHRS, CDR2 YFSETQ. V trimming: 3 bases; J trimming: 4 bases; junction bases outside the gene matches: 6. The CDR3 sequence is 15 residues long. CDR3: CASSYTGGSADTQYF. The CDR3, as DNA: TGCGCCAGCAGCTATACAGGGGGCTCGGCAGATACGCAGTATTTT.

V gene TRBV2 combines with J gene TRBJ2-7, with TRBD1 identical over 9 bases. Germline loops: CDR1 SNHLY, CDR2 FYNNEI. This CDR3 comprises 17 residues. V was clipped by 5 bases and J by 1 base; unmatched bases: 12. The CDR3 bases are TGTGCCAGCAGTCGGGACAGGGCGATTTCATTTTCCTACGAGCAGTACTTC. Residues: CASSRDRAISFSYEQYF. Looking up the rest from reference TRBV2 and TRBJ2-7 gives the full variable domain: EPEVTQTPSHQVTQMGQEVILRCVPISNHLYFYWYRQILGQKVEFLVSFYNNEISEKSEIFDDQFSVERPDGSNFTLKIRSTKLEDSAMYFCASSRDRAISFSYEQYFGPGTRLTVT.

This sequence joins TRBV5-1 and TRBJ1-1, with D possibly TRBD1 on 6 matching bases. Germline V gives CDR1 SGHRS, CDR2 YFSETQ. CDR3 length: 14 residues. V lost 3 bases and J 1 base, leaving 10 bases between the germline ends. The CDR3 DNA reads TGCGCCAGCAGCTCCATGACAGGGAACACTGAAGCTTTCTTT. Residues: CASSSMTGNTEAFF.

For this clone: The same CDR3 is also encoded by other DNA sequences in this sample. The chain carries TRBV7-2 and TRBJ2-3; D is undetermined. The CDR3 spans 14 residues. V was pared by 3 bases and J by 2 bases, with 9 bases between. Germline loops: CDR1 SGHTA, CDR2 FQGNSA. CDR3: CASSFAQPTDTQYF. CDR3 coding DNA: TGTGCCAGCAGCTTCGCACAGCCCACAGATACGCAGTATTTT.

The CDR3 DNA sequence: TGTGCCAGCAAAGGGGGGACAGCCCCTGCGACCCAGTACTTC. It is translated as CASKGGTAPATQYF. The V and J genes are TRBV27 and TRBJ2-5; a weak D match, TRBD1 (7 bases). Per germline, CDR1 MNHEY and CDR2 SMNVEV (reference sequence). Trimming left V 7 bases short and J 7 bases short, with 19 bases between. The CDR3 extends over 14 amino acids.

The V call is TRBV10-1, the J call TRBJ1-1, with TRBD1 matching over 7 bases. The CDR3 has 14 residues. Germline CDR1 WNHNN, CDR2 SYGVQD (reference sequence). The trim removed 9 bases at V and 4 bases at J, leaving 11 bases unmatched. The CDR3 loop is CARPQGGGITEAFF. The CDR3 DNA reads TGCGCCAGGCCCCAAGGAGGGGGCATCACTGAAGCTTTCTTT.

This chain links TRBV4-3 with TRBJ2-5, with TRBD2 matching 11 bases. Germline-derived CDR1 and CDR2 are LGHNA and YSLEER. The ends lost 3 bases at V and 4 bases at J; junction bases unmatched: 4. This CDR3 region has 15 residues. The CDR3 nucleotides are TGCGCCAGCAGCCAGTTAGCGGGAGGGGCAGAGACCCAGTACTTC. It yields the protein CASSQLAGGAETQYF.

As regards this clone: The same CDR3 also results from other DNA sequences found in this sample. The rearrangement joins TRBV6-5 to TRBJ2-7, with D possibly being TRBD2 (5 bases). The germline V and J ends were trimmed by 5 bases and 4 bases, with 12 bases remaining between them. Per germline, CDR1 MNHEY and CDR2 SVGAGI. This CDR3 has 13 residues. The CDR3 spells CASSRGISYEQYF. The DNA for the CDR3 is TGTGCCAGCAGTCGAGGGATCTCATACGAGCAGTACTTC.

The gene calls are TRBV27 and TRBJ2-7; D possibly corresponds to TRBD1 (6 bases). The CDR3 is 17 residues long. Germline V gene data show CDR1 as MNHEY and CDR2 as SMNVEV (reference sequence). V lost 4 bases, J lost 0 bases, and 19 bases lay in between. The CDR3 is CASSSRLTGGGSYEQYF. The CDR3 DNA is TGTGCCAGCAGTTCCCGACTGACAGGCGGAGGCTCCTACGAGCAGTACTTC.

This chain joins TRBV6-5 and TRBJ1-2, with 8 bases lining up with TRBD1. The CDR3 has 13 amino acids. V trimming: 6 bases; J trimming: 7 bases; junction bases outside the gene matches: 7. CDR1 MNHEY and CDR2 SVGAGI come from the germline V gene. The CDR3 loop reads CASSWDRYFGYTF. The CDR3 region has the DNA TGTGCCAGCAGCTGGGACAGGTATTTTGGCTACACCTTC.

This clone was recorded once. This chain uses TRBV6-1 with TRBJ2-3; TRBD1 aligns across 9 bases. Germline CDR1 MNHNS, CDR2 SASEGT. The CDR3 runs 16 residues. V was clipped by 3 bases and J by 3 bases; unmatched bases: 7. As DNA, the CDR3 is TGTGCCAGCAGTGAGGGGACAGGGAAAAGAACAGATACGCAGTATTTT. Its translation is CASSEGTGKRTDTQYF.

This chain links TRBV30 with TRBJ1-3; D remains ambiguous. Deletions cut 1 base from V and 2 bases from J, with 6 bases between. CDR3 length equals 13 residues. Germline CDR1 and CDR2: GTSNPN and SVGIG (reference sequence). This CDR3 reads CAWSEGTGNTIYF. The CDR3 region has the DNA TGTGCCTGGAGTGAGGGAACTGGAAACACCATATATTTT.